Presented here are 2 T cell receptor beta chains from one specimen sequenced in a study of shared clonotypes between healthy human individuals. The data were produced by immunoSEQ multiplex PCR, yet TCRdb's version contains in-frame clones alone and is incomplete. The sample contains about 490,000 clones, around 78% of which appear only once. The sample taken for sequencing was PBMCs. These receptors all come from a woman aged 40 to 49 in good health. Some clones in this sample may be carry-over from other donors' samples.

V usage is TRBV23-1 and J usage is TRBJ1-1; unclear D gene. TRBV23-1 is an ORF; its function is uncertain. V gave up 7 bases and J gave up 7 bases, with 7 bases separating them. There are 10 residues in the CDR3. The CDR3 DNA reads as TGCGCCAGCATTCGAATTGAAGCTTTCTTT. Translating it yields CASIRIEAFF.

V and J are TRBV11-2 and TRBJ1-1; D not certain. V was pared by 8 bases and J by 0 bases, with 7 bases between. CDR3 length equals 12 residues. CDR1 and CDR2 (germline): SGHAT, FQNNGV. The CDR3 loop reads CASAGVNTEAFF. The CDR3 bases are TGTGCCAGCGCCGGGGTGAACACTGAAGCTTTCTTT.